This T cell receptor (beta chain) was sequenced for a study of response to subunit inactivated influenza vaccine. TCRdb independently ran MiXCR on the RT-PCR reads; one entry per CDR3 protein. The sample consists of approximately 570,000 distinct CDR3 sequences, under 9% of them appearing once. J lost 12 bases, V lost 3 bases, and 5 bases had no gene match. Germline-derived CDR1 and CDR2 are LGHNA and YSLEER. The CDR3 is 13 amino acids. The chain links TRBV4-3 to TRBJ2-2; the match to TRBD1 covers 9 bases. This sequence originates from a man aged 50 to 69 who received an inactivated influenza vaccine. The specimen was PBMCs from blood, collected roughly 24 months after vaccination. The CDR3 region is CASSQDTGGKLFF. Written as DNA, the CDR3 is TGCGCCAGCAGCCAGGATACAGGGGGCAAGCTGTTTTTT.